The clone carrying this TCR beta chain has just a few counts. Its antigen is still unknown. The data were taken from a study of CD8 T cells in ankylosing spondylitis. General study findings and limits: Characteristic of ankylosing spondylitis blood, it appeared, was a TCR beta motif comprising 7 to 9 highly homologous variants.

Each CDR3 protein is one row after TCRdb ran MiXCR on the 5' RACE reads. The profile shows roughly 190,000 distinct CDR3 sequences, roughly 12% of them singletons. Sequenced sample: blood, either unsorted or a sorted T cell fraction (not recorded which). The TCR comes from a male donor with ankylosing spondylitis or in good health (not recorded which).

As DNA, the CDR3 is TGTGCCAGTAGTGTAAGGGACTCCATCTACGAGCAGTACTTC. Protein sequence: CASSVRDSIYEQYF. V is TRBV19 and J is TRBJ2-7; possibly TRBD2 for D (6 bases). Trimming took 5 bases from V and 3 from J, leaving 14 bases between them. The CDR3 has 14 amino acids. Germline V gene data show CDR1 as LNHDA and CDR2 as SQIVND (reference sequence).